One sample yielded the 11 T cell receptor beta chains listed below, sequenced in a study of molecular identifiers for immune sequencing clone quantification. MiXCR, run by TCRdb on the PCR reads, gives a single entry per CDR3 protein. This sample has 30,000 to 40,000 distinct CDR3 sequences, with 15% to 20% found just once. Sequenced input: naive CD8+ T cells from blood, with Jurkat cell RNA spiked in. The subset was: FACS-sorted CD8+CD4-CCR7+CD45RA+ naive T cells. All receptors derive from a human donor in good health. Some libraries in this study had Jurkat cell RNA spiked in.

This clonotype has at least ten counts. CDR3 in amino acids: CSVREPFLRTDTQYF. Here the CDR3 DNA reads TGCAGTGTTCGGGAGCCCTTTTTGAGGACAGATACGCAGTATTTT. The V gene is TRBV29-1, the J gene TRBJ2-3; possible D gene TRBD2, 6 bases. The CDR3 covers 15 residues. Germline-derived CDR1 and CDR2 are SQVTM and ANQGSEA.

This chain joins TRBV11-2 and TRBJ2-5; D might be TRBD2 (6 bases). Trimming took off 4 bases at V and 8 bases at J, with 20 bases between the two ends. The CDR3 is 15 amino acids. Per the germline V gene, CDR1 is SGHAT and CDR2 is FQNNGV. The CDR3 reads CASSSGGGSSETQYF. CDR3 DNA: TGTGCCAGCAGCTCAGGTGGGGGGTCCTCGGAAACCCAGTACTTC.

This clonotype was seen only a few times. The rearrangement uses TRBV19 and TRBJ2-3; D gene unclear. The CDR3 is 14 amino acids. Trimming took 7 bases from V and 5 from J, leaving 16 bases between them. Per the germline V gene, CDR1 is LNHDA and CDR2 is SQIVND (reference sequence). CDR3 region: CASTFSGREDTQYF. The CDR3 DNA follows: TGTGCCAGTACCTTCTCCGGACGCGAAGATACGCAGTATTTT.

This clonotype occurred many times. This chain links TRBV29-1 with TRBJ1-6, with no clear D. The length of the CDR3 is 11 residues. Germline CDR1 is SQVTM and CDR2 is ANQGSEA. Trimming took off 7 bases at V and 8 bases at J, with 9 bases between the two ends. The CDR3 bases are TGCAGCGCAGAGGCCTATTCACCCCTCCACTTT. It specifies CSAEAYSPLHF.

At least ten counts were recorded for this clonotype. The rearrangement uses TRBV4-1 and TRBJ2-1; D may correspond to TRBD1 or TRBD2 (5 bases each). This CDR3 region has 15 residues. CDR1 is MGHRA, CDR2 YSYEKL, per germline. V shed 0 bases and J shed 6 bases, with 12 bases lying between them. The CDR3 region has the DNA TGCGCCAGCAGCCAAGATCCAGGGAGTGGCAATGAGCAGTTCTTC. Translated, it gives CASSQDPGSGNEQFF.

The table lists this clonotype with a few counts. This may come from a read error, since a much larger clone is one base off. V gene TRBV20-1 combines with J gene TRBJ1-5; no reliable D call. The CDR3 is made up of 15 amino acids. With 5 bases removed from V and 0 bases from J, the gap between germline ends came to 14 bases. CDR1 is DFQATT and CDR2 is SNEGSKA in the germline V gene (reference sequence). The CDR3 DNA follows: TGCAGTGCTGGCCAGGACGGCCATAGCAATCAGCCCCAGCATTTT. It specifies CSAGQDGHSNQPQHF.

This clonotype was detected ten times or more. The rearrangement joins TRBV4-3 to TRBJ1-4; TRBD1 might be the D (5 bases). Trimming removed 0 bases at V and 10 bases at J, with 9 bases between. The CDR3 spans 13 residues. Germline lookup yields CDR1 LGHNA and CDR2 YSLEER. CDR3 in DNA: TGCGCCAGCAGCCAAGATTGGGGGGGAAAACTGTTTTTT. This gives the protein CASSQDWGGKLFF.

The sample holds many counts of this clonotype. The chain has TRBV12-3 or TRBV12-4 and TRBJ1-1; TRBD1 is a possible D gene (5 bases). The germline V and J ends were trimmed by 2 bases and 0 bases, with 19 bases remaining between them. The CDR3 spans 18 residues. In DNA, the CDR3 is TGTGCCAGCAGTTTACGGGACCGGGACGCCTTCATGAACACTGAAGCTTTCTTT. Encoded protein: CASSLRDRDAFMNTEAFF.

This clonotype has at least ten counts. The chain links TRBV9 to TRBJ2-2, with TRBD1 as a possible D gene (6 bases). The CDR3 totals 16 residues. Trimming took off 3 bases at V and 0 bases at J, with 12 bases between the two ends. Germline lookup yields CDR1 SGDLS and CDR2 YYNGEE. The CDR3 reads CASSERDITNTGELFF. The DNA of the CDR3 is TGTGCCAGCAGCGAACGGGACATTACGAACACCGGGGAGCTGTTTTTT. Full variable domain (rest looked up from reference TRBV9 and TRBJ2-2): DSGVTQTPKHLITATGQRVTLRCSPRSGDLSVYWYQQSLDQGLQFLIQYYNGEERAKGNILERFSAQQFPDLHSELNLSSLELGDSALYFCASSERDITNTGELFFGEGSRLTVL.

Comment on this clonotype: The junction departs from the called germline gene at one end, perhaps through a read error. V is TRBV5-3 and J is TRBJ2-1; possibly TRBD1 for D (6 bases). TRBV5-3 is identified as an open reading frame with a role that is uncertain. This CDR3 contains 16 residues. Here the CDR3 reads CASSLAEGVVDNEQFF. The CDR3 DNA follows: TGTGCCAGCAGCTTGGCAGAGGGGGTAGTGGACAATGAGCAGTTCTTC.

For this clonotype: This could be a read error, since a much larger clone is one nucleotide away. As DNA, the CDR3 is TGTGCCGGCACCCTAGATTACAATGAGCAGTTCTTC. As protein: CAGTLDYNEQFF. The chain couples TRBV4-2 to TRBJ2-1; the D is unclear. Trimming took off 11 bases at V and 4 bases at J, with 12 bases between the two ends. In germline, CDR1 is LGHNA, CDR2 YNFKEQ. This CDR3 comprises 12 residues.